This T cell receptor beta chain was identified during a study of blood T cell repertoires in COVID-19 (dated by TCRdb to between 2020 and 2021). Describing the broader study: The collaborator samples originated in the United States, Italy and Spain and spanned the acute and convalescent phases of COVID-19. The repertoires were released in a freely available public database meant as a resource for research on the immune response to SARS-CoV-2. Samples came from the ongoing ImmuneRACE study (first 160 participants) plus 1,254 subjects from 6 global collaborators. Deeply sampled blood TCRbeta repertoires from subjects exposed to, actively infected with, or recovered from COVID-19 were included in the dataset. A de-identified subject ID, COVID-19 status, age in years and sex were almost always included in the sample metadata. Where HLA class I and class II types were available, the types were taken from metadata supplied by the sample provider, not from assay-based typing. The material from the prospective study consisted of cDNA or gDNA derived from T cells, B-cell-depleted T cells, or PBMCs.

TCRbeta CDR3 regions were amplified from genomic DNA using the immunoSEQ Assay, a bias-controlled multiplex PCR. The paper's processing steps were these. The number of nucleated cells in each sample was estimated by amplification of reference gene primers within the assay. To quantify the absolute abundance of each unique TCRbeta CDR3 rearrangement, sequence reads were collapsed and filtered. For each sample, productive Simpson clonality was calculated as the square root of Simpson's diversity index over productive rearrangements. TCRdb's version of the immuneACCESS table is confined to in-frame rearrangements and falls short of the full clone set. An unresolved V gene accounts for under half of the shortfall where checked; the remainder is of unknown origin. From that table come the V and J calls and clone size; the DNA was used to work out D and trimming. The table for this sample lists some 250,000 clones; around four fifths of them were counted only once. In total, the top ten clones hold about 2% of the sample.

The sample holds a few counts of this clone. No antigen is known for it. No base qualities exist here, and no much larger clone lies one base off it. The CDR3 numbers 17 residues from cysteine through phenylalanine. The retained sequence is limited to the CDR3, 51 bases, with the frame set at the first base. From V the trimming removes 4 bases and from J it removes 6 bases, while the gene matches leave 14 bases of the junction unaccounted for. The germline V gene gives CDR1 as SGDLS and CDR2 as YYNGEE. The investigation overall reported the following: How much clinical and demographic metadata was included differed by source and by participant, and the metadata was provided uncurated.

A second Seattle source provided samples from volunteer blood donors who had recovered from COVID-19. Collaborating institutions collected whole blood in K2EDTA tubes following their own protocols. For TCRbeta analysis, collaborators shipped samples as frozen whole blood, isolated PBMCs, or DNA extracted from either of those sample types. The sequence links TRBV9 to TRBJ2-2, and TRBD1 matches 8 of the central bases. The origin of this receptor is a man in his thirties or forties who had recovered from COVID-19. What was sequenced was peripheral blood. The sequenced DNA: TGTGCCAGCAGCACGAGGCCCCACCTGGACAGGGCCGGGGAGCTGTTTTTT. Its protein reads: CASSTRPHLDRAGELFF.